The clone carrying this TCR beta chain was recorded many times. These data belong to a study of CD8 T cells in ankylosing spondylitis. TCRdb re-analysed the 5' RACE reads in MiXCR, keeping a single row per CDR3 protein. Of 240,000 or so distinct CDR3 sequences in the sample, about 11% were seen once. The germline V and J ends were trimmed by 6 bases and 1 base, with 12 bases remaining between them. CDR3 length: 15 amino acids. The material sequenced was blood, either unsorted or a sorted T cell fraction (not recorded which). The source of this sequence is a male donor with ankylosing spondylitis or in good health (not recorded which). The chain employs TRBV12-3 or TRBV12-4 and TRBJ2-2; D unclear. In nucleotides, the CDR3 is TGTGCCAGCAGCCTTCTTCGTGGGAACACCGGGGAGCTGTTTTTT. Protein product: CASSLLRGNTGELFF.